Below, 27 T cell receptor beta chains from the same sample are listed, as sequenced in a study of beta chain features in type 1 diabetes. Sequenced material consisted of expressed TCRB transcripts (all of the isolated RNA was reverse transcribed). Sequencing used immunoSEQ multiplex PCR; TCRdb keeps in-frame clones, though not all of them. In the table there are hundreds of thousands of clones, 14% of which are singletons. The source material was central memory CD4+ T cells from blood. The receptors shown here come from a man under 40 in good health.

V usage is TRBV6-1 and J usage is TRBJ1-1; D may be TRBD1 (6 bases). This CDR3 comprises 10 residues. V gave up 11 bases and J gave up 8 bases, with 12 bases separating them. Germline loops: CDR1 MNHNS, CDR2 SASEGT. CDR3 amino acids: CAAGEGEAFF. In DNA form, the CDR3 reads TGTGCCGCAGGGGAAGGCGAAGCTTTCTTT.

This clone was detected a few times. The genes are TRBV19 and TRBJ2-5; the match to TRBD2 covers 10 bases. CDR3 length: 20 residues. Germline CDR1 reads LNHDA; CDR2 reads SQIVND (reference sequence). Trimming removed 5 bases from V and 4 bases from J; junction bases left unmatched: 22. CDR3 nucleotides: TGTGCCAGTAGTCGATTTGGGTCTAATCGGGCTAGCGGGGGCGGAGAGACCCAGTACTTC. This sequence encodes CASSRFGSNRASGGGETQYF.

This clone showed up just a few times. This chain connects TRBV6-1 to TRBJ1-3; TRBD1 agrees at 9 bases. This CDR3 has 14 residues. V shed 7 bases, J shed 2 bases, and the junction held 3 bases outside the gene matches. In germline, CDR1 is MNHNS, CDR2 SASEGT. The CDR3 DNA is TGTGCCAGCAAAGACAGGGGGACTGGAAACACCATATATTTT. Its protein is CASKDRGTGNTIYF.

This clone has only one observation. At the DNA level, this CDR3 is encoded by other sequences in the same sample as well. This chain uses TRBV7-9 with TRBJ2-6; 10 bases are a match to TRBD1. CDR3 length equals 19 residues. Looked up from germline, CDR1 is SEHNR and CDR2 is FQNEAQ (reference sequence). Unmatched junction bases numbered 13, after V lost 6 bases and J lost 2 bases. CDR3 sequence (DNA): TGTGCCAGCAGTCCCCGACAGGGGGCTTCGGTTACTGGGGCCAACGTCCTGACTTTC. Protein sequence: CASSPRQGASVTGANVLTF.

This chain links TRBV4-3 with TRBJ2-3; D is uncertain. CDR1 is LGHNA, CDR2 YSLEER, per germline. V shed 2 bases and J shed 7 bases, with 10 bases lying between them. The CDR3 is 13 residues long. DNA for the CDR3: TGCGCCAGCAGCCAACAACCTCAAAATACGCAGTATTTT. The encoded protein is CASSQQPQNTQYF.

This clone was seen more than once but under ten times. The gene calls are TRBV25-1 and TRBJ1-2; D unresolved. The germline CDR1 and CDR2 sequences are MGHDK and SYGVNS. V lost 1 base and J lost 7, with 13 bases in between. The CDR3 contains 14 residues. The CDR3 DNA follows: TGTGCCAGCAGTGAATTGGCCGGGCGCGCTGGCTACACCTTC. Translation gives CASSELAGRAGYTF.

This clone was counted only a few times. In nucleotides, the CDR3 is TGCAGCGTTGGGGTGGGATCCGGAGATACGCAGTATTTT. This sequence encodes CSVGVGSGDTQYF. The chain employs TRBV29-1 and TRBJ2-3; D is uncertain. This CDR3 has 13 amino acids. CDR1 is SQVTM, CDR2 ANQGSEA, per germline. V lost 4 bases and J 5 bases, leaving 13 bases between the germline ends.

The chain recombines TRBV5-1 with TRBJ2-5, with unresolved D. V gave up 2 bases and J gave up 2 bases, with 7 bases separating them. CDR1 is SGHRS, CDR2 YFSETQ, per germline. CDR3 length: 13 residues. The chain's CDR3 is CASSFNQQETQYF. The CDR3 DNA reads as TGCGCCAGCAGCTTCAACCAACAAGAGACCCAGTACTTC.

The CDR3 loop reads CASSTGDYSNQPQHF. The CDR3 nucleotides are TGTGCCAGTAGTACAGGGGATTATAGCAATCAGCCCCAGCATTTT. The rearrangement joins TRBV19 to TRBJ1-5; perhaps TRBD1 as D (6 bases). Germline CDR1 LNHDA, CDR2 SQIVND (reference sequence). V gave up 4 bases and J gave up 0 bases, with 10 bases separating them. The CDR3 length is 15 residues.

In its sample, this clone was seen many times. This rearrangement joins TRBV21-1 to TRBJ2-7; the table's TRBD2 call for D was not verified on the DNA. TRBV21-1 is a pseudogene segment. The CDR3 sequence is 13 residues long. The CDR3 coding sequence is TGTGCCAGCGGGAGGACTCGACCCTACGAGCAGTACGTC. Residues: CASGRTRPYEQYV.

This clone appeared a few times. J is TRBJ2-5 and V is TRBV7-9, with D hard to call. Trimming left V 4 bases short and J 3 bases short, with 15 bases between. The CDR3 spans 15 residues. Germline V gene lookup returns CDR1 SEHNR and CDR2 FQNEAQ (reference sequence). The CDR3 protein is CASSSKRHFKETQYF. As DNA, the CDR3 is TGTGCCAGCAGCTCTAAGAGGCACTTCAAAGAGACCCAGTACTTC.

In this sample, this clone turned up a few times. The genes are TRBV5-4 and TRBJ1-1; 10 bases are a match to TRBD1. The trim removed 4 bases at V and 8 bases at J, leaving 11 bases unmatched. The CDR3 runs to 15 residues. Per the germline V gene, CDR1 is SGHNT and CDR2 is YYREEE (reference sequence). CDR3 DNA sequence: TGTGCCAGCAGCCCACAGACAGGGGGCTATGGGGAAGCTTTCTTT. The encoded protein is CASSPQTGGYGEAFF.

This sequence joins TRBV2 and TRBJ1-5, with D possibly being TRBD1 (5 bases). CDR1 SNHLY and CDR2 FYNNEI come from the germline V gene. Deletions cut 7 bases from V and 2 bases from J, with 12 bases between. The CDR3 has 14 amino acids. The chain's CDR3 is CASNLRQRNQPQHF. The CDR3 bases are TGTGCCAGCAACCTACGACAGCGCAATCAGCCCCAGCATTTT.

The rearrangement uses TRBV6-1 and TRBJ2-1, with TRBD2 matching 12 bases. The CDR3 runs 14 residues. V gave up 4 bases and J gave up 11 bases; unmatched junction bases: 6. Germline assignment: CDR1 MNHNS and CDR2 SASEGT. The CDR3 sequence: CASSGRTSGIQQFF. CDR3 in DNA: TGTGCCAGCAGTGGAAGGACTAGCGGGATCCAGCAGTTCTTC.

This clone appeared a few times. V and J are TRBV30 and TRBJ2-7; no reliable D call. The CDR3 extends over 9 amino acids. Germline CDR1 and CDR2: GTSNPN and SVGIG (reference sequence). V lost 8 bases, J lost 5 bases, and 7 bases lay in between. CDR3 nucleotide sequence: TGTGCCCCTTCCGACGAGCAGTACGTC. It specifies CAPSDEQYV.

V gene TRBV7-9 combines with J gene TRBJ1-1, with D possibly matching TRBD1 (5 bases). Germline V gene data show CDR1 as SEHNR and CDR2 as FQNEAQ (reference sequence). The V and J ends lost 5 bases and 0 bases respectively, with 10 bases between them. This CDR3 has 14 residues. As DNA, the CDR3 is TGTGCCAGCAGCCCCGGACAACTGAACACTGAAGCTTTCTTT. Protein: CASSPGQLNTEAFF.

In its sample, this clone was seen a few times. The chain links TRBV30 to TRBJ2-3; 11 positions match TRBD2. The CDR3 sequence is 15 residues long. Trimming cost V 1 base and J 7 bases; bases outside gene matches: 7. Germline CDR1 reads GTSNPN; CDR2 reads SVGIG (reference sequence). The CDR3, as DNA: TGTGCCTGGAGTGCCTTGGCTAGCGGGAGGTATACGCAGTATTTT. Translating it yields CAWSALASGRYTQYF.

The CDR3 protein is CASSFGSTGNTEAFF. Here the CDR3 DNA reads TGTGCCAGCAGCTTTGGCTCGACTGGGAACACTGAAGCTTTCTTT. The V call is TRBV7-6, the J call TRBJ1-1; D unclear. The germline V gene encodes CDR1 SGHVS and CDR2 FNYEAQ. The CDR3 is 15 residues long. The germline V and J ends were trimmed by 3 bases and 1 base, with 12 bases remaining between them.

The CDR3 nucleotides are TGCGCCAGCAGCCCCCGGGGGTACCCCAATGAGCAGTTCTTC. Protein sequence: CASSPRGYPNEQFF. The chain has TRBV5-1 and TRBJ2-1, with D maybe TRBD2 (6 bases). The CDR3 has 14 amino acids. V was trimmed by 4 bases and J by 6 bases, leaving 14 bases between them. The germline V gene encodes CDR1 SGHRS and CDR2 YFSETQ.

The chain has TRBV19 and TRBJ2-5, with D perhaps matching TRBD2 (6 bases). The CDR3 sequence is 13 residues long. Germline CDR1 is LNHDA and CDR2 is SQIVND (reference sequence). V dropped 6 bases and J dropped 5 bases, with 13 bases sitting between them. For the CDR3, the DNA is TGTGCCAGTAGCCGCCGGGGGTGGGAGACCCAGTACTTC. Translated, it gives CASSRRGWETQYF.

Ten or more counts support this clone. V gene TRBV29-1 combines with J gene TRBJ2-1, with D tentatively TRBD1 or TRBD2 (6 bases each). V gave up 3 bases and J gave up 6 bases, with 12 bases separating them. The CDR3 consists of 13 residues. CDR1 and CDR2 (germline): SQVTM, ANQGSEA. As DNA, the CDR3 is TGCAGCGTTGACACGGGGGCTGCCAATGAGCAGTTCTTC. This gives the protein CSVDTGAANEQFF.

The chain combines TRBV7-9 with TRBJ1-1; TRBD1 matches 7 bases. Germline CDR1 SEHNR, CDR2 FQNEAQ (reference sequence). Trimming at V came to 1 base and at J to 6 bases, leaving 2 bases not matched to a gene. The CDR3 sequence is 13 residues long. CDR3 residues: CASSLGDSPEAFF. The CDR3 bases are TGTGCCAGCAGCTTAGGGGACAGCCCTGAAGCTTTCTTT.

This clone was counted between two and nine times. The chain recombines TRBV7-3 with TRBJ2-3; D tentatively reads TRBD1 or TRBD2 (5 bases each). The ends were cut back, 1 base at V and 2 bases at J, with 13 bases in the middle. Germline V CDR1 and CDR2: SGHTA, FQGTGA. This CDR3 region has 16 residues. DNA of the CDR3: TGTGCCAGCAGCTTAATGGGACCTGTACCCACAGATACGCAGTATTTT. This codes for CASSLMGPVPTDTQYF.

The rearrangement joins TRBV7-6 to TRBJ1-6; 7 positions agree with TRBD1. Germline V CDR1 and CDR2: SGHVS, FNYEAQ. Trimming at V came to 3 bases and at J to 6 bases, leaving 5 bases not matched to a gene. This CDR3 has 15 residues. The CDR3 sequence is CASSLTGRPNSPLHF. For the CDR3, the DNA is TGTGCCAGCAGCTTGACAGGGAGGCCTAATTCACCCCTCCACTTT.

This clone was seen more than once but under ten times. The chain combines TRBV28 with TRBJ1-3, with D possibly TRBD1 on 5 matching bases. CDR1 is MDHEN, CDR2 SYDVKM, per germline. Trimming stripped 3 bases from V and 4 bases from J, with 10 bases between. This CDR3 comprises 14 residues. The chain's CDR3 is CASSFSGPGNTIYF. For the CDR3, the DNA is TGTGCCAGCAGTTTTTCAGGGCCCGGAAACACCATATATTTT.

This clone appeared many times. This chain uses TRBV4-3 with TRBJ2-2, with TRBD1 matching 10 bases. The V gene's germline CDR1 is LGHNA and CDR2 YSLEER. CDR3 length: 14 residues. Trimming took 6 bases from V and 4 from J; bases not matched to a gene: 2. The CDR3 region is CASRGTGATGELFF. CDR3 in DNA: TGCGCCAGCAGGGGGACAGGGGCCACCGGGGAGCTGTTTTTT.

This clone has ten or more counts. The chain uses TRBV7-9 and TRBJ2-5; no clear D. Trimming removed 2 bases from V and 5 bases from J, with 6 bases in between. The CDR3 runs to 12 residues. Germline lookup yields CDR1 SEHNR and CDR2 FQNEAQ (reference sequence). The CDR3 sequence is CASSLSSETQYF. In nucleotides, the CDR3 is TGTGCCAGCAGCTTAAGTAGCGAGACCCAGTACTTC.